These 6 T cell receptor beta chains were sequenced from one sample in a study of vaccination and CD4 T cells after COVID-19. CD4+ T cells that had been cultured provided DNA sequenced with the Oncomine TCR Beta short-read assay. TCRdb analysed the PCR reads with MiXCR anew, one entry per CDR3 protein. The sample yields 15,000 or so distinct CDR3 sequences, 35% to 45% seen once. For these TCRs, the target antigens are not known. The treatment is: roughly 10-day PBMC culture with coronavirus spike peptide pools or control peptides (ViraFEST assay). The sample in question was CD4+ T cells from blood, cultured in vitro, obtained before SARS-CoV-2 vaccination. These TCRs come from a human donor who received a COVID-19 vaccine.

The rearrangement uses TRBV10-3 and TRBJ1-1; a possible D gene is TRBD1 (5 bases). Per the germline V gene, CDR1 is ENHRY and CDR2 is SYGVKD. CDR3 length: 13 amino acids. Trimming removed 3 bases from V and 4 bases from J, with 9 bases in between. Here the CDR3 reads CAISDRASTEAFF. The DNA for the CDR3 is TGTGCCATCAGTGACAGGGCTTCCACTGAAGCTTTCTTT.

The rearrangement joins TRBV6-5 to TRBJ1-4; D is perhaps TRBD1 (6 bases). Germline CDR1 is MNHEY and CDR2 is SVGAGI. V gave up 0 bases and J gave up 6 bases, with 11 bases separating them. The CDR3 extends over 15 amino acids. In nucleotides, the CDR3 is TGTGCCAGCAGTTACTCGGGGGCGAGCGATGAAAAACTGTTTTTT. The encoded protein is CASSYSGASDEKLFF.

The table lists this clonotype with a few counts. For the CDR3, the DNA is TGTGCCACCCAGCTGGGAATCGGGACTCGGAGCACAGATACGCAGTATTTT. This gives the protein CATQLGIGTRSTDTQYF. The chain is built from TRBV2 and TRBJ2-3, with a tentative D call TRBD2 (6 bases). CDR3 length: 17 residues. Germline V lookup: CDR1 SNHLY, CDR2 FYNNEI. Trimming shortened V by 10 bases and J by 0 bases, and 23 bases separated the two germline ends.

By share of the sample, this clonotype is medium-sized. The rearrangement links TRBV30 to TRBJ1-1; D not certain. Germline values: CDR1 GTSNPN, CDR2 SVGIG (reference sequence). This CDR3 has 14 amino acids. Trimming removed 0 bases from V and 2 bases from J, with 10 bases in between. The CDR3 here is CAWSVPWSNTEAFF. DNA for the CDR3: TGTGCCTGGAGTGTACCTTGGTCCAACACTGAAGCTTTCTTT. Using reference TRBV30 and TRBJ1-1 for the parts outside the CDR3, the full variable domain is SQTIHQWPATLVQPVGSPLSLECTVEGTSNPNLYWYRQAAGRGLQLLFYSVGIGQISSEVPQNLSASRPQDRQFILSSKKLLLSDSGFYLCAWSVPWSNTEAFFGQGTRLTVV.

The chain couples TRBV6-4 to TRBJ2-5; tentative D call: TRBD1 (6 bases). Trimming took 0 bases from V and 1 from J, leaving 9 bases between them. Germline-derived CDR1 and CDR2 are MRHNA and SNTAGT. CDR3 length equals 15 residues. The DNA of the CDR3 is TGTGCCAGCAGTGACTCGCAGGGGTCCCAAGAGACCCAGTACTTC. Protein product: CASSDSQGSQETQYF.

CDR3 sequence (DNA): TGTGCCAGCAGCTCAGTTGGACAGGGACCCCAAGAGACCCAGTACTTC. Its protein is CASSSVGQGPQETQYF. The chain employs TRBV7-8 and TRBJ2-5, with 8 nucleotides matching TRBD1. J was trimmed by 1 base and V by 4 bases; bases with no gene match: 8. This CDR3 is built from 16 residues. CDR1 is SGHVS and CDR2 is FQNEAQ in the germline V gene.